The 26 T cell receptor beta chains below were found in one sample sequenced in a study of CD8 T cells in ankylosing spondylitis. Via MiXCR, TCRdb re-called the 5' RACE reads, giving one row per CDR3 protein. Found here are about 130,000 distinct CDR3 sequences, 9.3% of them singletons; the top ten hold 3% to 4%. The sequencing input was blood, either unsorted or a sorted T cell fraction (not recorded which). The receptor source for this set is a male donor with ankylosing spondylitis or in good health (not recorded which).

The sample holds many counts of this clonotype. This chain links TRBV20-1 with TRBJ2-1; the D gene is possibly TRBD1 (6 bases). The germline V gene has CDR1 DFQATT and CDR2 SNEGSKA (reference sequence). Between the trimmed V and J ends, which lost 6 bases and 4 bases, there was a span of 10 bases. The CDR3 spans 12 residues. Written as DNA, the CDR3 is TGCAGTGCAGCAACAGGGTACAATGAGCAGTTCTTC. It is translated as CSAATGYNEQFF.

This clonotype has at least ten counts. The rearrangement links TRBV20-1 to TRBJ2-7; D ambiguous. There are 12 residues in the CDR3. The germline CDR1 and CDR2 sequences are DFQATT and SNEGSKA (reference sequence). The CDR3 loop reads CSARTASYEQYF. The CDR3, as DNA: TGCAGCGCCCGGACCGCGTCCTACGAGCAGTACTTC.

V and J are TRBV5-5 and TRBJ2-7; TRBD2 aligns across 8 bases. The germline V gene has CDR1 SGHKS and CDR2 YYEKEE (reference sequence). This CDR3 has 14 amino acids. Losses at the gene ends were 4 bases for V and 2 bases for J; bases not matched to a gene: 5. CDR3 loop: CASSPAGVTYEQYF. The CDR3 bases are TGTGCCAGCAGCCCAGCGGGAGTTACCTACGAGCAGTACTTC.

The sample holds many counts of this clonotype. The rearrangement uses TRBV12-3 or TRBV12-4 and TRBJ2-7; 10 bases fit TRBD2. J gave up 5 bases and V 1 base, and 5 bases lay outside the gene matches. The CDR3 consists of 15 residues. The CDR3 coding sequence is TGTGCCAGCAGTTTAGTACTAGCGGGAAGGGACGAGCAGTACTTC. It specifies CASSLVLAGRDEQYF.

This clonotype came up many times. V usage is TRBV7-3 and J usage is TRBJ2-3; a possible D gene is TRBD2 (5 bases). Trimming shortened V by 4 bases and J by 4 bases, and 12 bases separated the two germline ends. CDR3 size: 14 residues. CDR1 is SGHTA, CDR2 FQGTGA, per germline. This chain's CDR3 is CASSSTRQADTQYF. Here the CDR3 DNA reads TGTGCCAGCAGCTCTACTAGGCAGGCAGATACGCAGTATTTT.

This clonotype was found many times. The V call is TRBV20-1, the J call TRBJ1-6; D is unclear. Germline lookup yields CDR1 DFQATT and CDR2 SNEGSKA (reference sequence). V lost 0 bases and J 7 bases, leaving 16 bases between the germline ends. This CDR3 is built from 16 residues. The CDR3 loop is CSARESDGRINSPLHF. The CDR3 DNA is TGCAGTGCTAGAGAGTCGGATGGCAGGATCAATTCACCCCTCCACTTT.

This clonotype was counted at least ten times. The rearrangement joins TRBV29-1 to TRBJ2-7; D possibly corresponds to TRBD1 (5 bases). This CDR3 region has 13 residues. Germline lookup yields CDR1 SQVTM and CDR2 ANQGSEA. The V gene lost 5 bases and the J gene lost 4 bases, with 15 bases spanning the gap. The chain's CDR3 is CSVLDSISYEQYF. The CDR3 bases are TGCAGCGTTCTTGACAGCATCTCGTACGAGCAGTACTTC.

This clonotype came up many times. The V and J genes are TRBV18 and TRBJ2-3; D is unclear. From germline, CDR1 is KGHSH and CDR2 LQKENI. Trimming left V 3 bases short and J 5 bases short, with 15 bases between. This CDR3 region has 15 residues. CDR3 coding DNA: TGTGCCAGCTCACCCCCGACGGTTATGAGAGATACGCAGTATTTT. It codes for CASSPPTVMRDTQYF.

This clonotype was counted ten times or more. The V gene is TRBV20-1, the J gene TRBJ1-5, with TRBD1 identical over 7 bases. The CDR3 has 14 amino acids. V trimming: 6 bases; J trimming: 4 bases; junction bases outside the gene matches: 9. Per germline, CDR1 DFQATT and CDR2 SNEGSKA (reference sequence). The CDR3 here is CSAMGQLLNQPQHF. The CDR3 nucleotides read TGCAGTGCAATGGGACAGCTATTAAATCAGCCCCAGCATTTT.

The genes are TRBV14 and TRBJ2-1, with 10 bases that match TRBD2. This CDR3 contains 16 residues. The junction had 8 bases not matched to a gene; V was cut back by 5 bases and J by 4 bases. Germline CDR1 and CDR2: SGHDN and FVKESK. The CDR3 region has the DNA TGTGCCAGCAGCTCAGCGGGAGGGCTCATTTACAATGAGCAGTTCTTC. Its protein product is CASSSAGGLIYNEQFF. Using reference TRBV14 and TRBJ2-1 for the parts outside the CDR3, the full variable domain is EAGVTQFPSHSVIEKGQTVTLRCDPISGHDNLYWYRRVMGKEIKFLLHFVKESKQDESGMPNNRFLAERTGGTYSTLKVQPAELEDSGVYFCASSSAGGLIYNEQFFGPGTRLTVL.

CDR3 sequence: CASSRQNTYEQYF. In DNA form, the CDR3 reads TGTGCCAGCTCTCGACAGAATACCTACGAGCAGTACTTC. This chain connects TRBV18 to TRBJ2-7; tentatively, D is TRBD1 (5 bases). The V end lost 6 bases, the J end lost 2 bases, and 11 bases lay between the germline ends. Germline V lookup: CDR1 KGHSH, CDR2 LQKENI. The CDR3 consists of 13 residues.

This clonotype has just a few counts. The chain recombines TRBV18 with TRBJ1-1; D is unresolved. The V end lost 3 bases, the J end lost 5 bases, and 10 bases lay between the germline ends. The CDR3 is made up of 13 amino acids. Germline CDR1 and CDR2: KGHSH and LQKENI. The CDR3 region is CASSPFVRTEAFF. In DNA form, the CDR3 reads TGTGCCAGCTCACCCTTTGTACGGACTGAAGCTTTCTTT.

Notes on this clonotype: A read error is possible here, since a much larger clone lies one base away. The rearrangement uses TRBV12-3 or TRBV12-4 and TRBJ1-1; the D gene is possibly TRBD1 (5 bases). The CDR3 runs to 10 residues. The CDR3 DNA follows: TGTGCCAGCGGTTCCCGACAGATATTATTT. This translates into CASGSRQILF.

This clonotype was picked up a small number of times. The gene calls are TRBV20-1 and TRBJ2-5; D is unclear. CDR1 is DFQATT, CDR2 SNEGSKA, per germline (reference sequence). Trimming shortened V by 2 bases and J by 5 bases, and 9 bases separated the two germline ends. The length of the CDR3 is 12 residues. CDR3 loop: CSARISGETQYF. In nucleotides, the CDR3 is TGCAGTGCTAGAATCAGTGGGGAGACCCAGTACTTC.

This clonotype was detected ten times or more. V gene TRBV7-8 combines with J gene TRBJ1-4; TRBD1 might be the D (6 bases). The length of the CDR3 is 17 residues. Deletions cut 5 bases from V and 7 bases from J, with 23 bases between. The germline V gene encodes CDR1 SGHVS and CDR2 FQNEAQ. CDR3 bases: TGTGCCAGCAGCACCGAGGGGGGTTTGGTTTCGAGTGAAAAACTGTTTTTT. Residues: CASSTEGGLVSSEKLFF.

There are a few counts of this clonotype. The genes are TRBV7-2 and TRBJ2-7; TRBD1 matches at 8 bases. The V segment lost 5 bases and the J segment 4 bases; nucleotides outside the gene matches: 7. The CDR3 sequence is 14 residues long. Germline V gene lookup returns CDR1 SGHTA and CDR2 FQGNSA. DNA of the CDR3: TGTGCCAGCAGCGCCTGGACAGGGAGGTACGAGCAGTACTTC. This gives the protein CASSAWTGRYEQYF. The entire variable domain, with the rest obtained from reference TRBV7-2 and TRBJ2-7, is as follows: GAGVSQSPSNKVTEKGKDVELRCDPISGHTALYWYRQSLGQGLEFLIYFQGNSAPDKSGLPSDRFSAERTGGSVSTLTIQRTQQEDSAVYLCASSAWTGRYEQYFGPGTRLTVT.

This clonotype showed up many times. The chain carries TRBV2 and TRBJ1-2; a possible D gene is TRBD1 (6 bases). Per the germline V gene, CDR1 is SNHLY and CDR2 is FYNNEI. The CDR3 extends over 16 amino acids. V lost 6 bases, J lost 1 base, and 18 bases lay in between. In DNA, the CDR3 is TGTGCCAGCAGCCTTGCCGGGACACAAAATAACTATGGCTACACCTTC. Amino acids: CASSLAGTQNNYGYTF.

The V gene is TRBV6-5, the J gene TRBJ2-3; either TRBD1 or TRBD2 may supply D (5 bases each). The CDR3 consists of 16 residues. Germline V gene data show CDR1 as MNHEY and CDR2 as SVGAGI. V lost 0 bases and J lost 2, with 12 bases in between. The CDR3 sequence: CASSYSLGDVTDTQYF. In DNA form, the CDR3 reads TGTGCCAGCAGTTACTCGTTGGGGGATGTCACAGATACGCAGTATTTT.

At least ten counts were recorded for this clonotype. The gene calls are TRBV20-1 and TRBJ1-1; unclear D gene. V lost 3 bases, J lost 5 bases, and 16 bases lay in between. The length of the CDR3 is 14 residues. Germline lookup yields CDR1 DFQATT and CDR2 SNEGSKA (reference sequence). The CDR3 is CSASRESGNTEAFF. In DNA form, the CDR3 reads TGCAGTGCTAGCCGTGAGTCGGGTAATACTGAAGCTTTCTTT.

This clonotype was observed at least ten times. The chain couples TRBV29-1 to TRBJ2-7; D gene unclear. Trimming pared 4 bases from V and 2 bases from J, leaving 6 bases between. This CDR3 is built from 11 residues. Germline CDR1 and CDR2: SQVTM and ANQGSEA. The CDR3 here is CSVASAYEQYF. In DNA, the CDR3 is TGCAGCGTTGCCAGCGCCTACGAGCAGTACTTC.

This clonotype was recorded many times. This chain connects TRBV20-1 to TRBJ1-1, with D unclear. The V end lost 6 bases, the J end lost 1 base, and 15 bases lay between the germline ends. The CDR3 runs to 14 residues. Germline-derived CDR1 and CDR2 are DFQATT and SNEGSKA (reference sequence). CDR3 sequence: CSAPRTVKNTEAFF. Here the CDR3 DNA reads TGCAGTGCGCCGCGGACTGTGAAGAACACTGAAGCTTTCTTT.

The chain uses TRBV20-1 and TRBJ2-5; perhaps TRBD1 as D (6 bases). Germline V gives CDR1 DFQATT, CDR2 SNEGSKA (reference sequence). V lost 6 bases, J lost 0 bases, and 17 bases lay in between. CDR3 length equals 15 residues. CDR3 protein: CSASGDGKHQETQYF. Written as DNA, the CDR3 is TGCAGTGCCTCAGGGGACGGGAAACACCAAGAGACCCAGTACTTC.

This clonotype was seen repeatedly, ten times or more. The V gene is TRBV5-1, the J gene TRBJ2-4; D perhaps matches TRBD1 (5 bases). This CDR3 is 14 amino acids long. V lost 4 bases and J 5 bases, leaving 13 bases between the germline ends. Per the germline V gene, CDR1 is SGHRS and CDR2 is YFSETQ. The CDR3 protein is CASSDIRAENIQYF. The CDR3 DNA reads as TGCGCCAGCAGCGATATCAGGGCGGAAAACATTCAGTACTTC.

Many counts were recorded for this clonotype. The chain uses TRBV7-2 and TRBJ2-7, with D perhaps TRBD2 (6 bases). The CDR3 has 14 amino acids. V was clipped by 1 base and J by 2 bases, with 9 bases between them. CDR1 SGHTA and CDR2 FQGNSA come from the germline V gene. This chain's CDR3 is CASSLVGGPYEQYF. Here the CDR3 DNA reads TGTGCCAGCAGCTTAGTCGGGGGTCCCTACGAGCAGTACTTC.

The V call is TRBV20-1, the J call TRBJ2-7; perhaps D is TRBD1 or TRBD2 (5 bases each). The CDR3 has 13 amino acids. Germline CDR1 reads DFQATT; CDR2 reads SNEGSKA (reference sequence). The germline V and J ends were trimmed by 6 bases and 0 bases, with 12 bases remaining between them. The CDR3 nucleotides are TGCAGTGCCTATGGGGGAAACTCCTACGAGCAGTACTTC. Translating gives CSAYGGNSYEQYF.

The chain is built from TRBV20-1 and TRBJ2-7, with TRBD2 matching 9 bases. The CDR3 runs 14 residues. Germline V CDR1 and CDR2: DFQATT, SNEGSKA (reference sequence). V was clipped by 6 bases and J by 2 bases; unmatched bases: 8. CDR3 protein: CSAPGSGSPYEQYF. In DNA, the CDR3 is TGCAGTGCCCCGGGTAGCGGGAGTCCCTACGAGCAGTACTTC.